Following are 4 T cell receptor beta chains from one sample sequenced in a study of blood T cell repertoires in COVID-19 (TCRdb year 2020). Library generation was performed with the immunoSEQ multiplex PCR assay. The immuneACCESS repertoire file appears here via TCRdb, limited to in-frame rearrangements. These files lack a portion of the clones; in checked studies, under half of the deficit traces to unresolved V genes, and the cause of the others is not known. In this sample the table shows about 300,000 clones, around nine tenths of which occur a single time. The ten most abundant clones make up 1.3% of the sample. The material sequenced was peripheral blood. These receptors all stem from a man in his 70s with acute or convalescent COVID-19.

CDR3 residues: CAWSPGRHEQYF. The CDR3 DNA reads as TGTGCCTGGAGCCCAGGTCGCCACGAGCAGTACTTC. This sequence joins TRBV30 and TRBJ2-7; the D is unclear. With 3 bases removed from V and 5 bases from J, the gap between germline ends came to 11 bases. Germline CDR1 GTSNPN, CDR2 SVGIG (reference sequence). CDR3 length equals 12 residues.

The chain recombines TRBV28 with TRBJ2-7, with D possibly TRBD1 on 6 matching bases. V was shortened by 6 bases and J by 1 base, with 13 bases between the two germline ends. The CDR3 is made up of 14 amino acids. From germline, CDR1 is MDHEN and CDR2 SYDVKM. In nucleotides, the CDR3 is TGTGCCAGCAGGTCGGGACACCGATCCTACGAGCAGTACTTC. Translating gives CASRSGHRSYEQYF.

The CDR3, as DNA: TGCGCCAGCAGCCAAGATTCCGCGACAGGCTACAATCAGCCCCAGCATTTT. Amino acids: CASSQDSATGYNQPQHF. The chain is built from TRBV4-1 and TRBJ1-5; D possibly corresponds to TRBD1 (6 bases). Trimming pared 0 bases from V and 3 bases from J, leaving 15 bases between. This CDR3 contains 17 residues. Germline loops: CDR1 MGHRA, CDR2 YSYEKL.

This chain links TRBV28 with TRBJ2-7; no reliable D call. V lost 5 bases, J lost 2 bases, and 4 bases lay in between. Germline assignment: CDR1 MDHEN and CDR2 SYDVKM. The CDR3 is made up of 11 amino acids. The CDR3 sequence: CASSTAYEQYF. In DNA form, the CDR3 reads TGTGCCAGCAGTACGGCCTACGAGCAGTACTTC.